The present TCR beta chain was sequenced within a study of cytomegalovirus exposure and HLA in healthy donors. Study observations and caveats: Upon later analysis, HLA-associated TCR beta chains proved more clonally expanded than other, equally common chains. Later on, an analysis found that several of the most significant clusters appeared to be linked to common viral pathogens, which included parvovirus B19. It was taken for granted in presence/absence analyses that sequencing depth across donors was roughly uniform.

Comments on this clone: The antigen remains undetermined.

PCR employed 60 Vbeta and 13 Jbeta primers. The repertoire was sequenced with immunoSEQ multiplex PCR; TCRdb's copy has only in-frame clones and lacks some. Of over 150,000 clones listed, about three quarters are singletons. This CDR3 has 14 residues. V lost 2 bases and J lost 3; bases outside the gene matches: 1. The germline V gene encodes CDR1 SEHNR and CDR2 FQNEAQ (reference sequence). This TCR was recovered from a woman aged 25 to 45 in good health and CMV-seropositive. The chain employs TRBV7-9 and TRBJ2-1; 7 bases fit TRBD2. The sequencing input was PBMCs. CDR3 sequence (DNA): TGTGCCAGCAGCTTAACGGGAGGCTACAATGAGCAGTTCTTC. It specifies CASSLTGGYNEQFF.